The following is a T cell receptor (beta chain) sequence with its context. What it binds is not known. The sample originates from a study of shared clonotypes between healthy human individuals. Study-wide context: Researchers assigned three CD4 naive, three CD4 memory, two CD8 naive and one CD8 memory plate to each donor.

General observations from the study: The naive CD4 repertoires of a handful of donors were compared, and approximately 4.5% of clonotypes were shared.

As defined, naive CD8 cells were CD45RO-negative and positively selected for CCR7, with terminally differentiated effector memory CD45RA+ cells excluded. Assay execution took place at the deep level. Genomic DNA (from each subset) was split evenly across several immunoSEQ plates. Sequencing was performed with immunoSEQ multiplex PCR; in TCRdb, only in-frame clones are kept and a portion is missing. Among over 2 million clones, just under 95% were seen once, and the ten largest hold 0.9% to 1.4%. The germline V gene has CDR1 MNHEY and CDR2 SMNVEV (reference sequence). Trimming took off 4 bases at V and 3 bases at J, with 8 bases between the two ends. The CDR3 totals 13 residues.

Sequencing was carried out using naive CD8+ T cells sorted from blood. This rearrangement joins TRBV27 to TRBJ2-3; maybe TRBD1 (6 bases). This clonotype was sampled from a man between 18 and 29 years old in good health. CDR3: CASSYRVTDTQYF. CDR3 bases: TGTGCCAGCAGTTACAGGGTGACAGATACGCAGTATTTT.